These 29 T cell receptor beta chains share one sample of origin, sequenced in a study of T cells in Graves' hyperthyroidism and ophthalmopathy. Amplification targeted TCR beta CDR3 regions from RNA transcripts. TCR CDR3 regions were first amplified by RT-PCR with HTBI primers. Each CDR3 protein is one row after TCRdb ran MiXCR on the multiplex PCR reads. The sample holds 750,000 to 900,000 distinct CDR3 sequences, about two fifths seen once. Sequences were obtained from blood. These receptors all come from a man aged 18 to 29 with Graves' hyperthyroidism.

The chain links TRBV10-3 to TRBJ1-2; the D gene is possibly TRBD1 (6 bases). This CDR3 contains 12 residues. V lost 11 bases and J lost 2, with 12 bases in between. CDR1 and CDR2 (germline): ENHRY, SYGVKD. Here the CDR3 reads CAGKTGNYGYTF. CDR3 DNA: TGTGCCGGAAAGACAGGAAACTATGGCTACACCTTC.

The gene calls are TRBV6-5 and TRBJ2-7; 9 bases are shared with TRBD1. The CDR3 has 16 amino acids. The V gene's germline CDR1 is MNHEY and CDR2 SVGAGI. The J segment lost 2 bases and the V segment lost 4 bases, leaving 9 bases of the junction unmatched. This CDR3 reads CASSSARQGVPYEQYF. DNA for the CDR3: TGTGCCAGCAGTTCCGCGAGACAGGGGGTGCCCTACGAGCAGTACTTC.

This clonotype has only a few counts. V and J are TRBV7-9 and TRBJ2-5; TRBD1 or TRBD2 may be the D gene (5 bases each). The CDR3 has 16 residues. Germline CDR1 SEHNR, CDR2 FQNEAQ (reference sequence). The V end was cut by 4 bases, the J end by 1 base, with 16 bases between. The CDR3 is CASSSSGSSSQETQYF. The CDR3 DNA follows: TGTGCCAGCAGCTCCTCAGGGAGCTCTTCCCAAGAGACCCAGTACTTC.

This clonotype occurred many times. CDR3 DNA: TGTGCCAGCGGTGGAGCCTCCCGGGGCTCTAATTCACCCCTCCACTTT. Translated, it gives CASGGASRGSNSPLHF. The chain combines TRBV2 with TRBJ1-6; perhaps TRBD1 as D (5 bases). Trimming cost V 8 bases and J 6 bases, with 20 bases left between them. CDR1 is SNHLY, CDR2 FYNNEI, per germline. The CDR3 has 16 residues.

The genes are TRBV9 and TRBJ1-1; a weak D match, TRBD1 (6 bases). The CDR3 totals 15 residues. Germline CDR1 and CDR2: SGDLS and YYNGEE. Trimming cost V 4 bases and J 5 bases, with 18 bases left between them. The CDR3 here is CASSLGGSLRTEAFF. For the CDR3, the DNA is TGTGCCAGCAGCCTTGGGGGCTCACTTAGGACTGAAGCTTTCTTT.

The genes are TRBV29-1 and TRBJ1-4; D perhaps matches TRBD1 (5 bases). V was clipped by 5 bases and J by 7 bases, with 11 bases between them. The germline CDR1 and CDR2 sequences are SQVTM and ANQGSEA. The CDR3 is 12 amino acids. The CDR3 nucleotides read TGCAGCGTTCTGGGGGGGGGTGAAAAACTGTTTTTT. This translates into CSVLGGGEKLFF. The entire variable domain, with the rest obtained from reference TRBV29-1 and TRBJ1-4, is as follows: SAVISQKPSRDICQRGTSLTIQCQVDSQVTMMFWYRQQPGQSLTLIATANQGSEATYESGFVIDKFPISRPNLTFSTLTVSNMSPEDSSIYLCSVLGGGEKLFFGSGTQLSVL.

This clonotype came up many times. The rearrangement joins TRBV10-1 to TRBJ2-2; tentatively, D is TRBD1 (5 bases). This CDR3 is built from 13 residues. The V gene's germline CDR1 is WNHNN and CDR2 SYGVQD (reference sequence). V lost 3 bases and J 3 bases, leaving 5 bases between the germline ends. DNA for the CDR3: TGCGCCAGCAGTGACAGGGACACCGGGGAGCTGTTTTTT. It yields the protein CASSDRDTGELFF.

The chain couples TRBV12-3 or TRBV12-4 to TRBJ1-2; D remains ambiguous. V dropped 2 bases and J dropped 1 base, with 8 bases sitting between them. There are 14 residues in the CDR3. CDR3 loop: CASSLSEYNYGYTF. CDR3 bases: TGTGCCAGCAGTTTAAGTGAATATAACTATGGCTACACCTTC.

The chain employs TRBV19 and TRBJ1-2; D remains unclear. The CDR3 is 16 amino acids. CDR1 is LNHDA and CDR2 is SQIVND in the germline V gene (reference sequence). Deletions cut 0 bases from V and 7 bases from J, with 18 bases between. CDR3 DNA sequence: TGTGCCAGTAGTATAGATTACGCCGGGTCAATGGCTGGCTACACCTTC. Translated: CASSIDYAGSMAGYTF.

The V call is TRBV7-2, the J call TRBJ2-5; maybe TRBD1 (6 bases). The CDR3 is 15 amino acids. CDR1 and CDR2 from the germline V gene are SGHTA and FQGNSA. The V gene lost 4 bases and the J gene lost 5 bases, with 17 bases spanning the gap. This chain's CDR3 is CASSWDDRLGETQYF. The CDR3 coding sequence is TGTGCCAGCAGCTGGGACGACAGGCTCGGGGAGACCCAGTACTTC.

The V gene is TRBV7-9, the J gene TRBJ1-2; D might be TRBD1 (6 bases). Trimming took 5 bases from V and 0 from J, leaving 16 bases between them. The CDR3 extends over 16 amino acids. Germline V lookup: CDR1 SEHNR, CDR2 FQNEAQ (reference sequence). CDR3 residues: CASSLSLQGTNYGYTF. CDR3 sequence (DNA): TGTGCCAGCAGCCTTTCTTTACAGGGAACTAACTATGGCTACACCTTC.

V and J are TRBV7-2 and TRBJ2-2; no clear D. V lost 4 bases, J lost 7 bases, and 10 bases lay in between. The CDR3 contains 13 residues. Germline V gene data show CDR1 as SGHTA and CDR2 as FQGNSA. CDR3 sequence reads: CASSSIAGGELFF. In nucleotides, the CDR3 is TGTGCCAGCAGCTCAATAGCAGGCGGGGAGCTGTTTTTT.

This sequence joins TRBV5-5 and TRBJ1-1, with D possibly being TRBD1 (5 bases). This CDR3 has 13 residues. V was clipped by 5 bases and J by 6 bases, with 14 bases between them. Per the germline V gene, CDR1 is SGHKS and CDR2 is YYEKEE (reference sequence). CDR3 coding DNA: TGTGCCAGCAGGACAGCGGGAGGGGCTGAAGCTTTCTTT. Translating gives CASRTAGGAEAFF.

A remark on this clonotype: Possible read error: a much larger clone is one base away. It is likely a read error, because the conserved phenylalanine at the end of the CDR3 is missing. The chain links TRBV5-1 to TRBJ1-3; 7 bases match TRBD1. CDR3 length: 13 residues. The germline V gene has CDR1 SGHRS and CDR2 YFSETQ. The J segment lost 4 bases and the V segment lost 7 bases, leaving 5 bases of the junction unmatched. CDR3 residues: CASRRQGGNTIYL. The CDR3 DNA is TGCGCCAGCCGACGACAGGGAGGAAACACCATATATCTT.

This rearrangement joins TRBV25-1 to TRBJ2-5, with D perhaps assigned TRBD1 or TRBD2 (5 bases each). V gave up 7 bases and J gave up 3 bases, with 12 bases separating them. Germline V gene lookup returns CDR1 MGHDK and CDR2 SYGVNS. The CDR3 totals 13 residues. CDR3 bases: TGTGCCAGCACCAAGGGACGGGAAGAGACCCAGTACTTC. It is translated as CASTKGREETQYF.

Ten or more counts support this clonotype. The chain is built from TRBV7-2 and TRBJ2-5; D gene unclear. The germline V gene encodes CDR1 SGHTA and CDR2 FQGNSA. The CDR3 length is 14 residues. V lost 0 bases to trimming and J lost 4 bases, with 9 bases between them. The DNA of the CDR3 is TGTGCCAGCAGCTTAGCAGGGATTGGAGAGACCCAGTACTTC. Translating gives CASSLAGIGETQYF.

The rearrangement links TRBV5-6 to TRBJ2-7; TRBD2 might be the D (5 bases). The V and J ends lost 1 base and 2 bases respectively, with 13 bases between them. This CDR3 contains 15 residues. Germline V gene sequence: CDR1 SGHDT, CDR2 YYEEEE. CDR3 bases: TGTGCCAGCAGCTTGCTCCGGGGTGGAACCTACGAGCAGTACTTC. This translates into CASSLLRGGTYEQYF.

The chain couples TRBV7-3 to TRBJ2-3; 13 bases map to TRBD2. Germline V gene sequence: CDR1 SGHTA, CDR2 FQGTGA. The CDR3 runs to 18 residues. V lost 0 bases to trimming and J lost 3 bases; unmatched junction nucleotides: 6. In nucleotides, the CDR3 is TGTGCCAGCAGCTTAACAGGGACTAGCGGGGTGAGGACAGATACGCAGTATTTT. It yields the protein CASSLTGTSGVRTDTQYF.

As to this clonotype: A much bigger clone sits one base away, suggesting this may be a read error. V is TRBV2 and J is TRBJ2-7, with D tentatively TRBD1 (5 bases). The CDR3 is made up of 13 amino acids. Trimming removed 6 bases from V and 6 bases from J, with 15 bases in between. Germline loops: CDR1 SNHLY, CDR2 FYNNEI. The CDR3, as DNA: TGTGCCAGCAGCGAACCAGGGATCCCCGAGCAGTACTTC. Translating it yields CASSEPGIPEQYF. Using reference TRBV2 and TRBJ2-7 for the parts outside the CDR3, the full variable domain is EPEVTQTPSHQVTQMGQEVILRCVPISNHLYFYWYRQILGQKVEFLVSFYNNEISEKSEIFDDQFSVERPDGSNFTLKIRSTKLEDSAMYFCASSEPGIPEQYFGPGTRLTVT.

The chain is built from TRBV2 and TRBJ1-6; D gene unclear. Looked up from germline, CDR1 is SNHLY and CDR2 is FYNNEI. The CDR3 extends over 14 amino acids. The V end was cut by 5 bases, the J end by 6 bases, with 11 bases between. CDR3 residues: CASSFLAGNSPLHF. CDR3 coding DNA: TGTGCCAGCAGTTTCCTGGCGGGTAATTCACCCCTCCACTTT.

The chain joins TRBV7-9 to TRBJ1-5, with D possibly matching TRBD1 (6 bases). V was cut by 6 bases and J by 3 bases, with 15 bases left in between. The CDR3 loop spans 15 amino acids. Germline CDR1 is SEHNR and CDR2 is FQNEAQ (reference sequence). The CDR3 sequence: CASSRGDTPNQPQHF. In DNA form, the CDR3 reads TGTGCCAGCAGTCGTGGGGACACCCCCAATCAGCCCCAGCATTTT. Drawing the rest from reference TRBV7-9 and TRBJ1-5, the complete variable domain is DTGVSQNPRHKITKRGQNVTFRCDPISEHNRLYWYRQTLGQGPEFLTYFQNEAQLEKSRLLSDRFSAERPKGSFSTLEIQRTEQGDSAMYLCASSRGDTPNQPQHFGDGTRLSIL.

This clonotype appeared once. This chain connects TRBV7-3 to TRBJ2-7; 10 bases are shared with TRBD2. Per the germline V gene, CDR1 is SGHTA and CDR2 is FQGTGA. There are 16 residues in the CDR3. J lost 0 bases, V lost 4 bases, and 6 bases had no gene match. In DNA, the CDR3 is TGTGCCAGCAGCTCCGTAGCGGGAGGTCGCTCCTACGAGCAGTACTTC. This encodes CASSSVAGGRSYEQYF. Supplemented by reference TRBV7-3 and TRBJ2-7, the full variable domain reads GAGVSQTPSNKVTEKGKYVELRCDPISGHTALYWYRQSLGQGPEFLIYFQGTGAADDSGLPNDRFFAVRPEGSVSTLKIQRTERGDSAVYLCASSSVAGGRSYEQYFGPGTRLTVT.

This clonotype has a count of ten or more. This rearrangement joins TRBV29-1 to TRBJ2-5; D unresolved. Germline values: CDR1 SQVTM, CDR2 ANQGSEA. The CDR3 is made up of 12 amino acids. The V end lost 5 bases, the J end lost 5 bases, and 12 bases lay between the germline ends. As DNA, the CDR3 is TGCAGCGTTATTCAGCTTAGGGAGACCCAGTACTTC. It yields the protein CSVIQLRETQYF.

J is TRBJ2-7 and V is TRBV9, with D tentatively TRBD2 (6 bases). The CDR3 is made up of 13 amino acids. The V end was cut by 0 bases, the J end by 6 bases, with 10 bases between. Germline lookup yields CDR1 SGDLS and CDR2 YYNGEE. The CDR3 DNA follows: TGTGCCAGCAGCGTAGCGCAGGGAGGCGAGCAGTACTTC. Encoded protein: CASSVAQGGEQYF.

For this clonotype: With a much larger clone just one base away, this may be a read error. This chain joins TRBV6-6 and TRBJ2-2; TRBD2 aligns across 9 bases. The CDR3 consists of 15 residues. Germline V CDR1 and CDR2: MNHNY, SVGAGI (reference sequence). CDR3 DNA sequence: TGTGCCATCAGTGAGGCGGGAGGGCCTGTCGGGGAGCTGTTTTTT. Protein product: CAISEAGGPVGELFF.

As concerns this clonotype: The conserved phenylalanine or tryptophan normally closing the CDR3 is absent here, so this likely arose from a read error. V usage is TRBV7-9 and J usage is TRBJ2-7; 9 bases align to TRBD1. CDR1 and CDR2 (germline): SEHNR, FQNEAQ (reference sequence). This CDR3 spans 15 amino acids. CDR3 nucleotide sequence: TGTACCAACAGCTTCAGCGGACAGGGGACCTACGAGCAGTACATC. Translation: CTNSFSGQGTYEQYI.

This clonotype was counted ten times or more. The chain uses TRBV7-9 and TRBJ1-1, with D perhaps TRBD1 (5 bases). CDR3 size: 16 residues. Germline CDR1 reads SEHNR; CDR2 reads FQNEAQ (reference sequence). The V and J ends lost 5 bases and 1 base respectively, with 17 bases between them. The CDR3 loop is CASSHRSWTPNTEAFF. The CDR3 DNA is TGTGCCAGCAGCCACCGATCGTGGACACCGAACACTGAAGCTTTCTTT.

This clonotype has a count of ten or more. This chain joins TRBV15 and TRBJ2-2; possibly TRBD1 for D (6 bases). Trimming shortened V by 0 bases and J by 4 bases, and 15 bases separated the two germline ends. The CDR3 is 17 residues long. Germline loops: CDR1 LNHNV, CDR2 YYDKDF (reference sequence). Written as DNA, the CDR3 is TGTGCCACCAGCAGAGATAAGCGTTCAGGGGTCACCGGGGAGCTGTTTTTT. This translates into CATSRDKRSGVTGELFF. Combining the CDR3 with reference TRBV15 and TRBJ2-2 gives the whole variable domain DAMVIQNPRYQVTQFGKPVTLSCSQTLNHNVMYWYQQKSSQAPKLLFHYYDKDFNNEADTPDNFQSRRPNTSFCFLDIRSPGLGDTAMYLCATSRDKRSGVTGELFFGEGSRLTVL.

The chain uses TRBV4-1 and TRBJ2-5; 10 positions match TRBD2. This CDR3 region has 16 residues. Germline loops: CDR1 MGHRA, CDR2 YSYEKL. Trimming took 1 base from V and 4 from J; bases not matched to a gene: 6. CDR3: CASSQGGTSARETQYF. In DNA, the CDR3 is TGCGCCAGCAGCCAAGGGGGGACTAGCGCCAGAGAGACCCAGTACTTC.